This TCR beta chain was identified during a study of T cell responses to AZD1222 COVID-19 vaccine. Whole-study findings and limits: Only a handful of people who got AZD1222 tested seropositive at baseline. The sample set comprised mostly white British donors with more females, and clonal diversity was possibly underestimated. Sampled repertoires all dated from after the peak T cell response. Nearly half of spike-specific TCRs reportedly go after variant regions that carry no mutations.

Of note for this clone: Its antigen is unknown.

Sequencing was performed with immunoSEQ multiplex PCR; in TCRdb, only in-frame clones are kept and a portion is missing. The table has fewer than 150,000 clones, approximately 88% seen once. The CDR3 has 18 residues. The V gene lost 2 bases and the J gene lost 0 bases, with 19 bases spanning the gap. Germline CDR1 and CDR2: ENHRY and SYGVKD. The clonotype originates from an adult in good health. The chain employs TRBV10-3 and TRBJ1-1, with D possibly being TRBD1 (5 bases). The material was peripheral blood, obtained on day 0 of AZD1222 vaccination. CDR3 nucleotides: TGTGCCATCAGTGAGACACAGGACGCGGGGCTCATGAACACTGAAGCTTTCTTT. Protein sequence: CAISETQDAGLMNTEAFF.